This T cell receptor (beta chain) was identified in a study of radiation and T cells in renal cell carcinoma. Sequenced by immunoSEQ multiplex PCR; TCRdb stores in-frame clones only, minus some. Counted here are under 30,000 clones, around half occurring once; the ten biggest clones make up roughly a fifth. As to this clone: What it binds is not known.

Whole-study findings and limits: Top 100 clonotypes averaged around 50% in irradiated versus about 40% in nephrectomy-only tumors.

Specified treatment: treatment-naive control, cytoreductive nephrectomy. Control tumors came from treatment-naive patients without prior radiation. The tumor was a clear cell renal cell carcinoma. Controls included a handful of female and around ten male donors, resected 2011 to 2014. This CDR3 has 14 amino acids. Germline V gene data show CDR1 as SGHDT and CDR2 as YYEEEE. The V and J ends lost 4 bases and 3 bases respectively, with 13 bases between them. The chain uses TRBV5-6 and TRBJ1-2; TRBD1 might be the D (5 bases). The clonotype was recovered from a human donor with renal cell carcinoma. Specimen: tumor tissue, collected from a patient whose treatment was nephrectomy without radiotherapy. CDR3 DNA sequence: TGTGCCAGCAGCGGGGGTTGGAGTTACTATGGCTACACCTTC. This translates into CASSGGWSYYGYTF.